A selection of T cell receptor beta chains follows, all from one sample in a study of cytomegalovirus exposure and HLA in healthy donors. Using immunoSEQ multiplex PCR, the repertoire was profiled, and TCRdb retains in-frame clones only, with some absent. The sample gives under 250,000 clones, approximately 81% of which show up once; roughly 1.3% is in the top ten. The material sequenced was PBMCs. The receptors were gathered from a human donor in good health. Both conserved end residues are part of each CDR3. The order of the fields is CDR3 DNA, CDR3 protein, D gene, J gene, V gene, clone size. D genes are given only for firm matches. The size field is filled for only some rows; it gives once, few, many or a size class.

DNA: TGTGCCAGCAGCGAACCGGCGGGAGCCCCCCGCGGTGAGCAGTTCTTC
CDR3: CASSEPAGAPRGEQFF
D: TRBD2
J: TRBJ2-1
V: TRBV28
size: .

DNA: TGTGCTAGTGGTTTGAATACCCAAAAGACGGAAGAGGGCAATCAGCCCCAGCATTTT
CDR3: CASGLNTQKTEEGNQPQHF
D: .
J: TRBJ1-5
V: TRBV12-5
size: .

DNA: TGTGCCAGCAGTAGCGCAGGGGGTGAGCAGTTCTTC
CDR3: CASSSAGGEQFF
D: TRBD1
J: TRBJ2-1
V: TRBV6-6
size: .

DNA: TGTGCCAGCAGCTTACAGGGGGTCCTCGTTCAGGGCTACACCTTC
CDR3: CASSLQGVLVQGYTF
D: TRBD1
J: TRBJ1-2
V: TRBV5-4
size: .

DNA: TGTGCCATCAAACCCACAGGGGAGGTAACCTCGGGCTACACCTTC
CDR3: CAIKPTGEVTSGYTF
D: TRBD1
J: TRBJ1-2
V: TRBV28
size: .

DNA: TGCGCCAGCAGCCAAGATCGGGCAGGGGTAGAAACTGAAGCTTTCTTT
CDR3: CASSQDRAGVETEAFF
D: .
J: TRBJ1-1
V: TRBV4-3
size: .

DNA: TGTGCCAGCAGGCTGGCTGAGAACACTGAAGCTTTCTTT
CDR3: CASRLAENTEAFF
D: .
J: TRBJ1-1
V: TRBV7-3
size: .

DNA: TGTGCCAGCTCCGGTGCAGGGCCCTTGGTCACTGAAGCTTTCTTT
CDR3: CASSGAGPLVTEAFF
D: .
J: TRBJ1-1
V: TRBV18
size: .

DNA: TGCGCCAGCAGCTTGGCTGTGGGACTAGCGGAGACCCAGTACTTC
CDR3: CASSLAVGLAETQYF
D: TRBD2
J: TRBJ2-5
V: TRBV5-1
size: .

DNA: TGTGCCAGCAGCGTAGTTAGGAACGACAGGGACGAGCAGTACTTC
CDR3: CASSVVRNDRDEQYF
D: TRBD1
J: TRBJ2-7
V: TRBV9
size: .

DNA: TGTGCCAGCAGCCAGGTTCAAGGACAGGGGGCCAGGCAGCCCCAGCATTTT
CDR3: CASSQVQGQGARQPQHF
D: TRBD1
J: TRBJ1-5
V: TRBV4-2
size: .

DNA: TGTGCCAGCAGCTCCGGGACTAGAGATGGCGAGCAGTACTTC
CDR3: CASSSGTRDGEQYF
D: TRBD2
J: TRBJ2-7
V: TRBV9
size: .

DNA: TGTGCCAGCACCTTACCCTTCGAGCAGTACTTC
CDR3: CASTLPFEQYF
D: .
J: TRBJ2-7
V: TRBV7-9
size: .

DNA: TGTGCCAGCTCCACCAGAACCCTTTCCTCTGGAAACACCATATATTTT
CDR3: CASSTRTLSSGNTIYF
D: .
J: TRBJ1-3
V: TRBV18
size: .

DNA: TGCAGCGTTTTAGGTGGGCAGGGTGGTGAAAAACTGTTTTTT
CDR3: CSVLGGQGGEKLFF
D: .
J: TRBJ1-4
V: TRBV29-1
size: few

DNA: TGTGCCAGCACTGAAGAGGGGAGCAATCAGCCCCAGCATTTT
CDR3: CASTEEGSNQPQHF
D: .
J: TRBJ1-5
V: TRBV6-1
size: .

DNA: TGTGCCAGCAGCGAGGCTGCGGGTAGCGGGAGGGCCGAGGAGCAGTACTTC
CDR3: CASSEAAGSGRAEEQYF
D: TRBD2
J: TRBJ2-7
V: TRBV5-5
size: .

DNA: TGCGCCAGCAGCTTTAGGCGGGCCACAGATACGCAGTATTTT
CDR3: CASSFRRATDTQYF
D: .
J: TRBJ2-3
V: TRBV5-1
size: .

DNA: TGCGCCAGCAGCTTGGTGGGACAGGGTGAAAAACTGTTTTTT
CDR3: CASSLVGQGEKLFF
D: TRBD1
J: TRBJ1-4
V: TRBV5-1
size: .

DNA: TGTGCCTGGACTGGGACAGGAGGAAACACCATATATTTT
CDR3: CAWTGTGGNTIYF
D: TRBD1
J: TRBJ1-3
V: TRBV30
size: few

DNA: TGCGCCATCAGCACGACAGGGGGCACCTACGAGCAGTACTTC
CDR3: CAISTTGGTYEQYF
D: TRBD1
J: TRBJ2-7
V: TRBV5-1
size: .

DNA: TGTGCCAGTAGTACCATAGCGGGAGCAATCAATGAGCAGTTCTTC
CDR3: CASSTIAGAINEQFF
D: TRBD2
J: TRBJ2-1
V: TRBV19
size: .

DNA: TGTGCCGTACAGGGAAGTACCGGGGAGCTGTTTTTT
CDR3: CAVQGSTGELFF
D: .
J: TRBJ2-2
V: TRBV7-9
size: .

DNA: TGTGCCAGCAGCTCCATTAATCGAGTCAGGGGGCGCAACTACGAGCAGTACTTC
CDR3: CASSSINRVRGRNYEQYF
D: TRBD1
J: TRBJ2-7
V: TRBV11-2
size: few

DNA: TGTGCCAGCTCCCCTCGCGGGAGGCTTGGGAATGAGCAGTTCTTC
CDR3: CASSPRGRLGNEQFF
D: TRBD2
J: TRBJ2-1
V: TRBV18
size: .

DNA: TGTGCCAGCAGTGACAGGACTAGCGGGAGGAATGAGCAGTTCTTC
CDR3: CASSDRTSGRNEQFF
D: TRBD2
J: TRBJ2-1
V: TRBV6-4
size: .

DNA: TGTGCCAGCAGCGCCGCTAGCGGGAGGGTAGATACGCAGTATTTT
CDR3: CASSAASGRVDTQYF
D: TRBD2
J: TRBJ2-3
V: TRBV7-2
size: .

DNA: TGTGCCAGCAGTGAAGCGCTCACTAGCGGGCCCTACGAGCAGTACTTC
CDR3: CASSEALTSGPYEQYF
D: TRBD2
J: TRBJ2-7
V: TRBV6-1
size: few

DNA: TGTGCCAGCAGCGCTCACGAGGCGGGGATGCTCTCTGAAGCTTTCTTT
CDR3: CASSAHEAGMLSEAFF
D: .
J: TRBJ1-1
V: TRBV7-3
size: .

DNA: TGTGCCAGCAGCCTGGACAGGGGCTATGGCTACACCTTC
CDR3: CASSLDRGYGYTF
D: TRBD1
J: TRBJ1-2
V: TRBV11-2
size: .

DNA: TGTGCCAGCAGCTTGGGACAGATTAGCACAGATACGCAGTATTTT
CDR3: CASSLGQISTDTQYF
D: .
J: TRBJ2-3
V: TRBV5-5
size: .

DNA: TGTGCCAGCAGCATGACTAGCGGGGCCTCCTACGAGCAGTACTTC
CDR3: CASSMTSGASYEQYF
D: TRBD2
J: TRBJ2-7
V: TRBV6-5
size: .

DNA: TGTGCCTGGACCCCCGGGACAGGGAACTATGGCTACACCTTC
CDR3: CAWTPGTGNYGYTF
D: TRBD1
J: TRBJ1-2
V: TRBV30
size: .

DNA: TGTGCCAGCAGGGGTCCGGGACAGGGCTATGAGCAGTTCTTC
CDR3: CASRGPGQGYEQFF
D: TRBD1
J: TRBJ2-1
V: TRBV6-6
size: .

DNA: TGCGCCAGCAGCTCGGGACAGGCCAACACTGAAGCTTTCTTT
CDR3: CASSSGQANTEAFF
D: TRBD1
J: TRBJ1-1
V: TRBV5-1
size: .

DNA: TGTGCCAGCAGCTTTCGTGGACAGGGGTACGAGCAGTACTTC
CDR3: CASSFRGQGYEQYF
D: TRBD1
J: TRBJ2-7
V: TRBV7-9
size: .

DNA: TGCGCCAGCAGCCCACCCTCGACAGGGTTGGTGAAGACCCAGTACTTC
CDR3: CASSPPSTGLVKTQYF
D: TRBD1
J: TRBJ2-5
V: TRBV5-1
size: .

DNA: TGTGCCAGCAGCTTGGGGACAGGGGTTGTGGAAAAACTGTTTTTT
CDR3: CASSLGTGVVEKLFF
D: TRBD1
J: TRBJ1-4
V: TRBV5-4
size: .

DNA: TGTGCAAGTCGCTTAGCGAACTGCAGGATCAGCTCCTACAATGAGCAGTTCTTC
CDR3: CASRLANCRISSYNEQFF
D: .
J: TRBJ2-1
V: TRBV12-2
size: .

DNA: TGTGCCAGCAGCTTATATGCGGCCCAGACAGGTGAAGCTTTCTTT
CDR3: CASSLYAAQTGEAFF
D: .
J: TRBJ1-1
V: TRBV7-8
size: .

DNA: TGTGCCAGCAGCTTGGGAGGGACGAGCACAGATACGCAGTATTTT
CDR3: CASSLGGTSTDTQYF
D: TRBD2
J: TRBJ2-3
V: TRBV7-8
size: .

DNA: TGTGCCAGCAGCCAAGATGCGGCGGGAGGGCCGCTCAATGAGCAGTTCTTC
CDR3: CASSQDAAGGPLNEQFF
D: TRBD2
J: TRBJ2-1
V: TRBV4-2
size: .

DNA: TGTGCCAGCAGTTTTGGCCCCGGGGCGAGCGGGCATTCCTACGAGCAGTACTTC
CDR3: CASSFGPGASGHSYEQYF
D: .
J: TRBJ2-7
V: TRBV28
size: .

DNA: TGTGCCAGCAGTAGAACCCGACTAGCGGGAGGTCGTAATGAGCAGTTCTTC
CDR3: CASSRTRLAGGRNEQFF
D: TRBD2
J: TRBJ2-1
V: TRBV27
size: .

DNA: TGTGCCAGCAGTGAATCTGGCGGCGGGCAGTACTTC
CDR3: CASSESGGGQYF
D: .
J: TRBJ2-7
V: TRBV25-1
size: .

DNA: TGTGCCAGTAGTATAACCGGCGGGAGAATCTACGAGCAGTACTTC
CDR3: CASSITGGRIYEQYF
D: TRBD2
J: TRBJ2-7
V: TRBV19
size: .

DNA: TGTGCCAGCAGCTCAGACTTCCTAAGGGGCTATGGCTACACCTTC
CDR3: CASSSDFLRGYGYTF
D: .
J: TRBJ1-2
V: TRBV7-2
size: .

DNA: TGCGCCAGCAGTTTCGGACAGGGACTATCTAACTATGGCTACACCTTC
CDR3: CASSFGQGLSNYGYTF
D: TRBD1
J: TRBJ1-2
V: TRBV5-1
size: once

DNA: TGTGCCAGCAGCTCCATCCTAGCGGGGCGAGCCAAAAACATTCAGTACTTC
CDR3: CASSSILAGRAKNIQYF
D: TRBD2
J: TRBJ2-4
V: TRBV5-4
size: .

DNA: TGTGCCAGTAGTATTGGCAGGGCAACCGGGGAGCTGTTTTTT
CDR3: CASSIGRATGELFF
D: .
J: TRBJ2-2
V: TRBV19
size: .

DNA: TGTGCCAGCAGTTTATCGGGAGGACCCCGGACAGGGGCCTACGAGCAGTACTTC
CDR3: CASSLSGGPRTGAYEQYF
D: TRBD1
J: TRBJ2-7
V: TRBV27
size: .

DNA: TGTGCCAGCAGCTCCAGAGATACGCAGTATTTT
CDR3: CASSSRDTQYF
D: .
J: TRBJ2-3
V: TRBV7-2
size: .

DNA: TGTGCCAGCAGTTCGTATTGGGACAGGGGCTTTCCAGATACGCAGTATTTT
CDR3: CASSSYWDRGFPDTQYF
D: TRBD1
J: TRBJ2-3
V: TRBV27
size: .

DNA: TGCGCCAGCAGCTTTTCCGGGTACGGCTACACCTTC
CDR3: CASSFSGYGYTF
D: .
J: TRBJ1-2
V: TRBV5-1
size: .

DNA: TGCACCAGCAGCCAAGATGACTCGACGGGAGAGGATAAGGATACGCAGTATTTT
CDR3: CTSSQDDSTGEDKDTQYF
D: .
J: TRBJ2-3
V: TRBV1
size: once